The rows below give T cell receptor beta chains drawn from one sample of a study of OX40 agonist ivuxolimab in advanced cancers. Sequenced by immunoSEQ multiplex PCR; TCRdb stores in-frame clones only, minus some. This sample has about 64,000 clones, with about 87% found just once. Material: CD4+ or CD8+ T cells sorted from blood, obtained in a trial of the OX40 agonist ivuxolimab. The receptors stem from an adult with an advanced solid tumor such as melanoma, head and neck, liver or kidney cancer. CDR3s include the opening cysteine and the closing phenylalanine or tryptophan. The D gene is left open where the match is weak. Only some rows state a clone size, as once, few, many or a class for expanded clones.

J | V | size | D | DNA | CDR3
TRBJ1-6 | TRBV5-6 | - | - | TGTGCCAGCAGCCCTACGGGGGGGCTCTTCGGTTCACCCCTCCACTTT | CASSPTGGLFGSPLHF
TRBJ1-2 | TRBV28 | - | - | TGTGCCAGCAAGGGGTCGTATGGCTACACCTTC | CASKGSYGYTF
TRBJ2-3 | TRBV6-5 | - | TRBD2 | TGTGCCAGCAGACCGGGACTAGCAGTAGATACGCAGTATTTT | CASRPGLAVDTQYF
TRBJ2-5 | TRBV19 | - | TRBD2 | TGTGCCAGTAGGGGGACTAGCGGGACAATCCAAGAGACCCAGTACTTC | CASRGTSGTIQETQYF
TRBJ1-3 | TRBV29-1 | - | - | TGCAGCGGGGAGACAGCTGGAAACACCATATATTTT | CSGETAGNTIYF
TRBJ1-2 | TRBV2 | many | - | TGTGCCAGCAGTTGGACCCCCGGCGGCTATGGCTACACCTTC | CASSWTPGGYGYTF
TRBJ1-2 | TRBV5-1 | - | - | TGCGCCAGCAGCGTAGACAGTCGTACGGGCTACACCTTC | CASSVDSRTGYTF
TRBJ2-1 | TRBV27 | - | TRBD2 | TGTGCCAGCAGTTCACTAGCGGGTGTGTCCACTGAGCAGTTCTTC | CASSSLAGVSTEQFF
TRBJ2-7 | TRBV30 | - | - | TGTGCCTGGAGTCGGGGCAGGGGTGGCGAGCAGTACTTC | CAWSRGRGGEQYF
TRBJ2-3 | TRBV18 | - | - | TGTGCCAGCTCACCACCGACTAGGAGGACAGATACGCAGTATTTT | CASSPPTRRTDTQYF
TRBJ1-2 | TRBV2 | - | - | TGTGCCAGCAGTGAAGGTTCGAACTATGGCTACACCTTC | CASSEGSNYGYTF
TRBJ1-5 | TRBV28 | - | - | TGTGCCAGCAGTTTATGGGTGGGTAGCAATCAGCCCCAGCATTTT | CASSLWVGSNQPQHF
TRBJ1-6 | TRBV6-5 | - | - | TGTGCCAGCAGTTACGGGGACTCCTATAATTCACCCCTCCACTTT | CASSYGDSYNSPLHF
TRBJ2-1 | TRBV6-1 | - | - | TGTGCCAGCAGTGAAGGGATGGGATTTAGTGGGAATGAGCAGTTCTTC | CASSEGMGFSGNEQFF
TRBJ1-5 | TRBV7-2 | - | - | TGTGCCAGCAGTTCAAACAGGGCTCAGCCCCAGCATTTT | CASSSNRAQPQHF
TRBJ1-2 | TRBV5-1 | - | - | TGCGCCAGCAGCTTGGGGCCGGGGGAACATGGCTACACCTTC | CASSLGPGEHGYTF
TRBJ2-7 | TRBV6-1 | - | TRBD1 | TGTGCCAGCTACCCGACAGGGCCGATCTACGAGCAGTACTTC | CASYPTGPIYEQYF
TRBJ1-2 | TRBV19 | - | - | TGTGCCAGTGCCCCAGACCCGGGACGGACGTATGGCTACACCTTC | CASAPDPGRTYGYTF
TRBJ2-3 | TRBV28 | - | TRBD2 | TGTGCCAGCAGCTCTACCGGGACTAGCAGCTTCACAGATACGCAGTATTTT | CASSSTGTSSFTDTQYF
TRBJ1-5 | TRBV18 | - | TRBD1 | TGTGCCAGCTCTCCGGGACAGGGGAATCAGCCCCAGCATTTT | CASSPGQGNQPQHF
TRBJ1-2 | TRBV6-5 | - | - | TGTGCCAGCAGTTACTCGCGGAACTATGGCTACACCTTC | CASSYSRNYGYTF
TRBJ1-6 | TRBV10-3 | - | - | TGTGCCATCAGAAAGACCGGGACGGCCCATAATTCGCCCCTCCACTTT | CAIRKTGTAHNSPLHF
TRBJ2-1 | TRBV7-7 | - | TRBD2 | TGTGCTAGCAGCCCCCCGTATAGCGGGAGGGCCAATGAGCAGTTCTTC | CASSPPYSGRANEQFF
TRBJ1-1 | TRBV21-1 | - | - | TGTGCCAGCAGCAAAGCGCGGGGGGACACTGAAGCTTTCTTT | CASSKARGDTEAFF
TRBJ2-3 | TRBV19 | - | - | TGTGCCAGTAGTCTCCAGCAAGGGAGCACAGATACGCAGTATTTT | CASSLQQGSTDTQYF
TRBJ1-4 | TRBV13 | once | TRBD1 | TGTGCCAGCAGCTTGGCAGGGGGCAGGACTAATGAAAAACTGTTTTTT | CASSLAGGRTNEKLFF
TRBJ2-1 | TRBV5-1 | - | - | TGCGCCAGCAGCTTAGCGGGACAGGCCTACAATGAGCAGTTCTTC | CASSLAGQAYNEQFF
TRBJ2-3 | TRBV5-1 | once | - | TGCGCCAGCAGCCCGGGGGGGACAGGGAGCACAGATACGCAGTATTTT | CASSPGGTGSTDTQYF
TRBJ2-3 | TRBV10-1 | - | - | TGCGCCAGCAGTGAGGGGACACCTAGCACAGATACGCAGTATTTT | CASSEGTPSTDTQYF
TRBJ2-1 | TRBV5-6 | - | TRBD2 | TGTGCCAGCAGCCGGGACCCTAGCGGGTCGCTCTACAATGAGCAGTTCTTC | CASSRDPSGSLYNEQFF
TRBJ1-1 | TRBV19 | - | TRBD1 | TGTGCCAGTAGTGTACTACCGGGACAGGGCTACACTGAAGCTTTCTTT | CASSVLPGQGYTEAFF
TRBJ2-7 | TRBV11-2 | - | - | TGTGCCAGCAGCTTATTACAAGCGGGGCAGTACTTC | CASSLLQAGQYF
TRBJ2-5 | TRBV6-1 | - | - | TGTGCCAGCAGTGAATACCAGGGAAGGCCGGGGGAGGCCCAGTACTTC | CASSEYQGRPGEAQYF
TRBJ1-5 | TRBV15 | - | TRBD1 | TGTGCCACCAGCAGAGGGGACAGGGCTGGGCAGCCCCAGCATTTT | CATSRGDRAGQPQHF
TRBJ2-2 | TRBV28 | - | - | TGTGCCAGCAGTCCCCCGGAGCTTAAGCTGTTTTTT | CASSPPELKLFF
TRBJ2-2 | TRBV7-3 | - | TRBD2 | TGTGCCAGCAGGCCGGGACTAGCGCACACCGGGGAGCTGTTTTTT | CASRPGLAHTGELFF
TRBJ2-3 | TRBV7-2 | - | TRBD2 | TGTGCCAGCAGCTTGATTAGCGGGAGTAGCACATATACGCAGTATTTT | CASSLISGSSTYTQYF
TRBJ2-7 | TRBV6-5 | - | - | TGTGCCAGCAGTTACATCGGCGAGCAGTACTTC | CASSYIGEQYF
TRBJ1-2 | TRBV4-1 | - | TRBD1 | TGCGCCAGCAGCCAAGATCAGGGGGGACGCTATGGCTACACCTTC | CASSQDQGGRYGYTF
TRBJ2-7 | TRBV28 | - | - | TGTGCCAGCCCGCCATCAGGACAAACGACACTAGACTACTACGAGCAGTACTTC | CASPPSGQTTLDYYEQYF
TRBJ2-2 | TRBV5-4 | - | - | TGTGCCAGCAGCTCTGGACTGGAGCGCGGGGAGCTGTTTTTT | CASSSGLERGELFF
TRBJ1-4 | TRBV5-6 | few | TRBD1 | TGTGCCAGCAGCTTCACAGGGGGTCCGACTAATGAAAAACTGTTTTTT | CASSFTGGPTNEKLFF
TRBJ1-2 | TRBV10-3 | - | - | TGTGCCATCAGTGAGTCGATTAGCAGGTCCGGCTACACCTTC | CAISESISRSGYTF
TRBJ2-1 | TRBV15 | - | - | TGTGCCACCAGCAGAGATGGGACTCAAGAAGGGACAAACAATGAGCAGTTCTTC | CATSRDGTQEGTNNEQFF
TRBJ2-5 | TRBV2 | - | TRBD2 | TGTGCCAGCAGTGTTAAAACTAGCGGAACTCGAGAGACCCAGTACTTC | CASSVKTSGTRETQYF
TRBJ1-2 | TRBV19 | - | TRBD1 | TGTGCCAGTACTAACCAGGGGGGCCGGGGCTACACCTTC | CASTNQGGRGYTF
TRBJ1-1 | TRBV30 | once | - | TGTGCCTGGAACATACGGGGTAATGAAGCTTTCTTT | CAWNIRGNEAFF
TRBJ1-1 | TRBV6-5 | - | TRBD1 | TGTGCCAGCAGTTACTGGACAGGGGGGGGAACTGAAGCTTTCTTT | CASSYWTGGGTEAFF
TRBJ2-5 | TRBV5-4 | - | - | TGTGCCAGCAGCTTGGCAGGGACCCAAGAGACCCAGTACTTC | CASSLAGTQETQYF
TRBJ1-1 | TRBV5-6 | - | TRBD1 | TGTGCCAGCAGCTTGGTAGGGGACAGGCCGAACACTGAAGCTTTCTTT | CASSLVGDRPNTEAFF
TRBJ2-7 | TRBV27 | few | - | TGTGCCAGCAGTTTCAGGGGAAGGACCTACGAGCAGTACTTC | CASSFRGRTYEQYF
TRBJ2-2 | TRBV11-2 | once | - | TGTGCCAGCAGTCTTGGGGGAGCCAACACCGGGGAGCTGTTTTTT | CASSLGGANTGELFF
TRBJ2-7 | TRBV21-1 | - | - | TGTGCCAGCAGCCCCAGGAGGTGGCAGGATTACTACGAGCAGTACTTC | CASSPRRWQDYYEQYF
TRBJ2-7 | TRBV13 | - | TRBD1 | TGTGCCAGCAGCAAGGGACAGGGGGTAATCGAGCAGTACTTC | CASSKGQGVIEQYF
TRBJ1-1 | TRBV2 | - | - | TGTGCCAGCAAGGAAGAGGGACCGGAAGCTTTCTTT | CASKEEGPEAFF
TRBJ2-3 | TRBV29-1 | - | - | TGCAGCGTGTGGAACTTAGATACGCAGTATTTT | CSVWNLDTQYF
TRBJ2-5 | TRBV7-8 | - | - | TGTGCCAGCAGGCCGGGACTCAGGGAGACCCAGTACTTC | CASRPGLRETQYF
TRBJ2-5 | TRBV9 | - | - | TGTGCCAGCAGCTTTGGGGGCAGGAGTGTCCAAGAGACCCAGTACTTC | CASSFGGRSVQETQYF